This T cell receptor beta chain comes out of a study of T-cell memory formation after mild COVID-19. General observations from the study: Clones that got smaller from day 15 to 85 had even CD4/CD8, while clones growing later tipped toward CD4+.

The CDR3 is made up of 15 amino acids. The V gene lost 6 bases and the J gene lost 0 bases, with 12 bases spanning the gap. TCRdb reprocessed the 5' RACE reads with MiXCR, giving one entry per CDR3 protein. The table includes 350,000 or so distinct CDR3 sequences, approximately 12% detected once. This clonotype was detected a few times. Its antigen is undetermined. This receptor was taken from a man aged 18-30 years who had mild COVID-19 (a few samples of this study predate the infection). Cell type and time point are not known. Input material: PBMCs or a T cell subset sorted from them (not recorded which). This rearrangement joins TRBV12-3 or TRBV12-4 to TRBJ1-5; D uncertain. Written as DNA, the CDR3 is TGTGCCAGCAGCGCTGACACCATTAGCAATCAGCCCCAGCATTTT. This translates into CASSADTISNQPQHF.